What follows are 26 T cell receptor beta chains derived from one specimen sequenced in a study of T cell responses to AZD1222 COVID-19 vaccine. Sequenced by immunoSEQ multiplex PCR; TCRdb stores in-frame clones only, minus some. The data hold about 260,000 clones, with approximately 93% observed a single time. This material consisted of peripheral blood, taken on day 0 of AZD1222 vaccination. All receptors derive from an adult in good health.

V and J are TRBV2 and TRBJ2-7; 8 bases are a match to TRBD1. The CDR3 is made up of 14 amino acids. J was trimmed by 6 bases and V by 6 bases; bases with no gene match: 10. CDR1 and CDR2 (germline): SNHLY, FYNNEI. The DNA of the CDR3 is TGTGCCAGCAGAGTACTGGACAGGGTAGGCGAGCAGTACTTC. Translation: CASRVLDRVGEQYF.

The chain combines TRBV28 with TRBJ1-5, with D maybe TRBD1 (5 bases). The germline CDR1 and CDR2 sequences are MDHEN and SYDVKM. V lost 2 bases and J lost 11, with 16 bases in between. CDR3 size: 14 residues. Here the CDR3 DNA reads TGTGCCAGCAGTTTAAGGGCAACAGGAGGGGCCCAGCATTTT. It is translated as CASSLRATGGAQHF.

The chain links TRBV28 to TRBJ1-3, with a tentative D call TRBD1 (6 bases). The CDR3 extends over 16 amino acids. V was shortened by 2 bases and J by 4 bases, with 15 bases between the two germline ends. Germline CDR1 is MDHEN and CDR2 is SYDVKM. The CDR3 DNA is TGTGCCAGCAGTTTACCCGGGACACCTAACGGAAACACCATATATTTT. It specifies CASSLPGTPNGNTIYF.

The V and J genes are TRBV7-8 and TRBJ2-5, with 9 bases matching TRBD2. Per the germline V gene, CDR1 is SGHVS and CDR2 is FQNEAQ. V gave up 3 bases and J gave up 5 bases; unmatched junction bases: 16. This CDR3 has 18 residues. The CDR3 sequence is CASSFNTGLAAWGETQYF. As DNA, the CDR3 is TGTGCCAGCAGCTTCAATACGGGACTAGCTGCTTGGGGTGAGACCCAGTACTTC.

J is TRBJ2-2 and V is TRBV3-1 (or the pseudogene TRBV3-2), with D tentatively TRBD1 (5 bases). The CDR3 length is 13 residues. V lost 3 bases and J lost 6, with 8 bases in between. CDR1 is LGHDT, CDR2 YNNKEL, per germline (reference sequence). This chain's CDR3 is CASSHRAAGELFF. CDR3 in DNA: TGTGCCAGCAGCCACAGGGCCGCCGGGGAGCTGTTTTTT.

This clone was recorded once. The CDR3 region is CASSSQGGNYGYTF. CDR3 DNA sequence: TGCGCCAGCAGCTCCCAGGGGGGTAACTATGGCTACACCTTC. The rearrangement uses TRBV5-1 and TRBJ1-2, with TRBD1 matching 7 bases. CDR1 is SGHRS and CDR2 is YFSETQ in the germline V gene. This CDR3 contains 14 residues. V gave up 3 bases and J gave up 1 base; unmatched junction bases: 3.

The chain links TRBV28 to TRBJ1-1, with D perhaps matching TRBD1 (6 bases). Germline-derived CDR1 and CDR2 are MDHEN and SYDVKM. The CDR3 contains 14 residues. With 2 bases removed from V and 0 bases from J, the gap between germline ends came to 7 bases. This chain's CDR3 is CASSLPGVNTEAFF. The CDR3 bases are TGTGCCAGCAGTTTACCAGGGGTGAACACTGAAGCTTTCTTT.

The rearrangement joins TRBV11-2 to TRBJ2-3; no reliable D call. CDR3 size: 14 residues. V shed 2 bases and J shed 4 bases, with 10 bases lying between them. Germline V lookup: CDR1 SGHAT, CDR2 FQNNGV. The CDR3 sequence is CASSLYLPPDTQYF. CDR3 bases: TGTGCCAGCAGCTTATACTTGCCCCCAGATACGCAGTATTTT. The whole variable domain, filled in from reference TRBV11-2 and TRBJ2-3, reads EAGVAQSPRYKIIEKRQSVAFWCNPISGHATLYWYQQILGQGPKLLIQFQNNGVVDDSQLPKDRFSAERLKGVDSTLKIQPAKLEDSAVYLCASSLYLPPDTQYFGPGTRLTVL.

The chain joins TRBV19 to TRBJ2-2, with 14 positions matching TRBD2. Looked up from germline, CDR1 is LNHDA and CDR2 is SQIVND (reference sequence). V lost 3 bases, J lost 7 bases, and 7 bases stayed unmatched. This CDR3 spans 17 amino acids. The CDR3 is CASSMHGTSGRGGELFF. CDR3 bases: TGTGCCAGTAGTATGCACGGGACTAGCGGGAGAGGCGGGGAGCTGTTTTTT. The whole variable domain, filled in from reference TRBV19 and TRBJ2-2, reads DGGITQSPKYLFRKEGQNVTLSCEQNLNHDAMYWYRQDPGQGLRLIYYSQIVNDFQKGDIAEGYSVSREKKESFPLTVTSAQKNPTAFYLCASSMHGTSGRGGELFFGEGSRLTVL.

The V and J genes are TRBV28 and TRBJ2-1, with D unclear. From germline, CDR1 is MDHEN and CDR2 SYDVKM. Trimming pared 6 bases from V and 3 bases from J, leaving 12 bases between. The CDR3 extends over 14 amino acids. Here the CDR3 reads CASSPRSLYNEQFF. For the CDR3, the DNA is TGTGCCAGCAGCCCCAGGTCGCTCTACAATGAGCAGTTCTTC. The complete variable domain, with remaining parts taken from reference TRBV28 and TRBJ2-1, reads DVKVTQSSRYLVKRTGEKVFLECVQDMDHENMFWYRQDPGLGLRLIYFSYDVKMKEKGDIPEGYSVSREKKERFSLILESASTNQTSMYLCASSPRSLYNEQFFGPGTRLTVL.

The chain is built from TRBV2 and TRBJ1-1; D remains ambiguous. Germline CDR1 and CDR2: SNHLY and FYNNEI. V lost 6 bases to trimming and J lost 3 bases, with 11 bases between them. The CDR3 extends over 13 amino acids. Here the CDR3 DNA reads TGTGCCAGCAGGGAAAATCTCGACACTGAAGCTTTCTTT. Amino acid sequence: CASRENLDTEAFF. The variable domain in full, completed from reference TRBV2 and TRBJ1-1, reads EPEVTQTPSHQVTQMGQEVILRCVPISNHLYFYWYRQILGQKVEFLVSFYNNEISEKSEIFDDQFSVERPDGSNFTLKIRSTKLEDSAMYFCASRENLDTEAFFGQGTRLTVV.

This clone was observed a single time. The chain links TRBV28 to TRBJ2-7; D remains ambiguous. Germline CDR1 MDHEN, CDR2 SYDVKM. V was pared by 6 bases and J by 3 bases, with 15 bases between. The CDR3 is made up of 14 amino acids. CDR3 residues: CASSLTSIVYEQYF. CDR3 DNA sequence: TGTGCCAGCAGCCTCACATCGATAGTCTACGAGCAGTACTTC.

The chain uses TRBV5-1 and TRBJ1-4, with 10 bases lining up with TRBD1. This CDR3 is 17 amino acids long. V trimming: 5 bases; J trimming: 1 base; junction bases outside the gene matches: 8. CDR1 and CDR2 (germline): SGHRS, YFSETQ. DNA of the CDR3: TGCGCCAGCAGTCGACAGGGGGCCGGAGGAACTAATGAAAAACTGTTTTTT. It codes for CASSRQGAGGTNEKLFF.

The CDR3 nucleotides are TGTGCCAGCAGCCAAGATCTGGACAGGAAGACTGAAGCTTTCTTT. It specifies CASSQDLDRKTEAFF. This rearrangement joins TRBV3-1 (or the pseudogene TRBV3-2) to TRBJ1-1; 7 nucleotides agree with TRBD1. This CDR3 contains 15 residues. Germline trimming cut 0 bases from V and 5 bases from J; bases unmatched to any gene: 6. Germline V gene data show CDR1 as LGHDT and CDR2 as YNNKEL (reference sequence).

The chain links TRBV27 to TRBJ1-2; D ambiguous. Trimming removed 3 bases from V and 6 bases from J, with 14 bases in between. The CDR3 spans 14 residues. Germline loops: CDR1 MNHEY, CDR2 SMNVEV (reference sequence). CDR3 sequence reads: CASSFTGLGDGYTF. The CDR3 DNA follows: TGTGCCAGCAGTTTCACGGGCCTGGGAGATGGCTACACCTTC.

As DNA, the CDR3 is TGTGCCAGTAGGGACAGGGGTATTAACGAGCAGTACTTC. Its protein is CASRDRGINEQYF. This chain joins TRBV19 and TRBJ2-7, with 9 bases that match TRBD1. The CDR3 loop spans 13 amino acids. Looked up from germline, CDR1 is LNHDA and CDR2 is SQIVND (reference sequence). The V segment lost 6 bases and the J segment 5 bases; nucleotides outside the gene matches: 5. The full variable domain, its missing parts supplied by reference TRBV19 and TRBJ2-7, is DGGITQSPKYLFRKEGQNVTLSCEQNLNHDAMYWYRQDPGQGLRLIYYSQIVNDFQKGDIAEGYSVSREKKESFPLTVTSAQKNPTAFYLCASRDRGINEQYFGPGTRLTVT.

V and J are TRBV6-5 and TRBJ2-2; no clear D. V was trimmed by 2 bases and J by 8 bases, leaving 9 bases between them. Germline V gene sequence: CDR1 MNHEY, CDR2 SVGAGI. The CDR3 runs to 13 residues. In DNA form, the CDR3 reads TGTGCCAGCAGTTACAGGGTACAAGGGGAGCTGTTTTTT. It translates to CASSYRVQGELFF.

The CDR3 reads CASSSPKRQGGGNEQFF. The CDR3 region has the DNA TGTGCCAGCAGCTCCCCAAAAAGGCAGGGGGGAGGCAATGAGCAGTTCTTC. This rearrangement joins TRBV9 to TRBJ2-1, with D maybe TRBD1 (7 bases). Germline-derived CDR1 and CDR2 are SGDLS and YYNGEE. The V end lost 4 bases, the J end lost 6 bases, and 23 bases lay between the germline ends. This CDR3 has 17 residues.

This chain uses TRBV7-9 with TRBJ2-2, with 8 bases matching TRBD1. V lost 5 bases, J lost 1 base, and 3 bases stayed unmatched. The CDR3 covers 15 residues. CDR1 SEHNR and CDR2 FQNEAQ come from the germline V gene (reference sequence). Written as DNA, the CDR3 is TGTGCCAGCAGCCATGACAGGGGGAACACCGGGGAGCTGTTTTTT. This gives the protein CASSHDRGNTGELFF.

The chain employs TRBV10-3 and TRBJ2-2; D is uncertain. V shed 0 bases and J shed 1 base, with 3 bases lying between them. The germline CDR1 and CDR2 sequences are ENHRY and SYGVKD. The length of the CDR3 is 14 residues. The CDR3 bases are TGTGCCATCAGTGAGTCTTGGAACACCGGGGAGCTGTTTTTT. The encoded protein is CAISESWNTGELFF.

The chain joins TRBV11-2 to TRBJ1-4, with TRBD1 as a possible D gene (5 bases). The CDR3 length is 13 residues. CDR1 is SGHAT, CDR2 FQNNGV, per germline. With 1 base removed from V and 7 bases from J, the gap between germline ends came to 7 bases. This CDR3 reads CASSLGGGEKLFF. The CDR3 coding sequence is TGTGCCAGCAGCTTAGGCGGGGGTGAAAAACTGTTTTTT. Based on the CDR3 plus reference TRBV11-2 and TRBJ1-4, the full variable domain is EAGVAQSPRYKIIEKRQSVAFWCNPISGHATLYWYQQILGQGPKLLIQFQNNGVVDDSQLPKDRFSAERLKGVDSTLKIQPAKLEDSAVYLCASSLGGGEKLFFGSGTQLSVL.

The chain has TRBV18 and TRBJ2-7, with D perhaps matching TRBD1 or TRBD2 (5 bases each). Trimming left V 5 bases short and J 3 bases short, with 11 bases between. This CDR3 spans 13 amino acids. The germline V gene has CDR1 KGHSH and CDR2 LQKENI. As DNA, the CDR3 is TGTGCCAGCTCATGGGACCCAGACTACGAGCAGTACTTC. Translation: CASSWDPDYEQYF.

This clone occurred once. The CDR3: CASSRTQTGPRGCGYTF. The CDR3 bases are TGTGCCAGCAGCCGAACCCAGACAGGGCCGCGAGGTTGTGGCTACACCTTC. The chain links TRBV28 to TRBJ1-2; TRBD1 matches at 7 bases. With 6 bases clipped from V and 7 bases from J, the junction kept 20 bases outside the gene matches. From germline, CDR1 is MDHEN and CDR2 SYDVKM. This CDR3 region has 17 residues.

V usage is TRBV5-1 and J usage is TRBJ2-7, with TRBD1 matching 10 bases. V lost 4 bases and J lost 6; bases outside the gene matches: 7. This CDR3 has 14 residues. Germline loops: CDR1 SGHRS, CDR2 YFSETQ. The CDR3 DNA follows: TGCGCCAGCAGCCCGACAGGGGGCTCCCTCGAGCAGTACTTC. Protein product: CASSPTGGSLEQYF.

This CDR3 reads CASRSAEEKKPLNTEAFF. The CDR3 bases are TGTGCCAGTAGAAGTGCTGAAGAGAAAAAACCTTTGAACACTGAAGCTTTCTTT. V gene TRBV28 combines with J gene TRBJ1-1; D gene ambiguous. Trimming left V 9 bases short and J 0 bases short, with 26 bases between. The length of the CDR3 is 18 residues. CDR1 is MDHEN and CDR2 is SYDVKM in the germline V gene.

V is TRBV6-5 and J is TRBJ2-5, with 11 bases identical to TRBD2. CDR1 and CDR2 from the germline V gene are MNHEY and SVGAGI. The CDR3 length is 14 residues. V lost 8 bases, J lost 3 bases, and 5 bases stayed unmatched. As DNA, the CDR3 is TGTGCCAGCCGGAGTAGCGGGGGGGAAGAGACCCAGTACTTC. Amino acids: CASRSSGGEETQYF.